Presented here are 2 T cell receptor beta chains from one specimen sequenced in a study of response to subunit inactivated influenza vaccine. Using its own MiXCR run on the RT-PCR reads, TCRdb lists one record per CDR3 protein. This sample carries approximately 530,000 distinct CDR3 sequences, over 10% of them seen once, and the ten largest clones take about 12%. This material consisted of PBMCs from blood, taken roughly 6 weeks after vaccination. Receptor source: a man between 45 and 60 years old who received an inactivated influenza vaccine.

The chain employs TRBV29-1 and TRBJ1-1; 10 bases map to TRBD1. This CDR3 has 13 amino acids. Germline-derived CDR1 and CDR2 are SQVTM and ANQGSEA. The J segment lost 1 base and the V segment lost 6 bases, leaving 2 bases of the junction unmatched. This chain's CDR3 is CSVGTGANTEAFF. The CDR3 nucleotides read TGCAGCGTAGGGACAGGGGCGAACACTGAAGCTTTCTTT.

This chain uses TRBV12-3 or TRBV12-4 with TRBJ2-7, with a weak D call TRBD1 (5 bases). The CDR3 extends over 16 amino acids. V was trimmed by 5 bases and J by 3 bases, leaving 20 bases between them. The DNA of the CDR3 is TGTGCCAGCAGTCAGGGAAGAGAGACTGGACGCTACGAGCAGTACTTC. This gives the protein CASSQGRETGRYEQYF.